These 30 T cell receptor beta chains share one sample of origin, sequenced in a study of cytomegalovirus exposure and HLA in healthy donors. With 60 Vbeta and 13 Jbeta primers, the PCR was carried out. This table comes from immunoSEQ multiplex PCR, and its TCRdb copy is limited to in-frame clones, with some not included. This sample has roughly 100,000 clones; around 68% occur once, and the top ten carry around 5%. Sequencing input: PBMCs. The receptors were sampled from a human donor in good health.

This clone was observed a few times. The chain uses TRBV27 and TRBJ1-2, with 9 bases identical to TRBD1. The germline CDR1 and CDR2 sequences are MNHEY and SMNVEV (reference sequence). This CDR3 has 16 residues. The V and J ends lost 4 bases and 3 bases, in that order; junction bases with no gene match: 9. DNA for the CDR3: TGTGCCAGCAGTTCGGGGGACAGGGATGGTGACTATGGCTACACCTTC. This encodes CASSSGDRDGDYGYTF.

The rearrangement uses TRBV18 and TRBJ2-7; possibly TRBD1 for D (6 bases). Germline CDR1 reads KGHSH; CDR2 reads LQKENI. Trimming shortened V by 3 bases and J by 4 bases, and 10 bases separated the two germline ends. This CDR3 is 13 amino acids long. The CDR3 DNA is TGTGCCAGCTCACCCCTGGACAGATACGAGCAGTACTTC. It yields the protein CASSPLDRYEQYF.

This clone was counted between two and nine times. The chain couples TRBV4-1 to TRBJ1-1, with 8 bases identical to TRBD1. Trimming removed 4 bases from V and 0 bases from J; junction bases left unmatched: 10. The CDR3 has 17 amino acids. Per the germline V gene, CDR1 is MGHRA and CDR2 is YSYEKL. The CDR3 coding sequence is TGCGCCAGCAGCCCAGGACAGGGAGATATGTTGAACACTGAAGCTTTCTTT. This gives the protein CASSPGQGDMLNTEAFF.

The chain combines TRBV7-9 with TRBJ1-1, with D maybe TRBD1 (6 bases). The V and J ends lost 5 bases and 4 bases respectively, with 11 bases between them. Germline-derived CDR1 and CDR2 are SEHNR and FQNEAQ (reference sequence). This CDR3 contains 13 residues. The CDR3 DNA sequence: TGTGCCAGCAGCCCCCAGGGGCGCACTGAAGCTTTCTTT. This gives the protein CASSPQGRTEAFF.

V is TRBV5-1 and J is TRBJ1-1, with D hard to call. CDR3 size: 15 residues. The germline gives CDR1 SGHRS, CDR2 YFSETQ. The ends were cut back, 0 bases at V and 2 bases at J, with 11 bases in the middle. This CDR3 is CASSLGFTLNTEAFF. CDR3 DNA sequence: TGCGCCAGCAGCTTGGGGTTCACCCTAAACACTGAAGCTTTCTTT.

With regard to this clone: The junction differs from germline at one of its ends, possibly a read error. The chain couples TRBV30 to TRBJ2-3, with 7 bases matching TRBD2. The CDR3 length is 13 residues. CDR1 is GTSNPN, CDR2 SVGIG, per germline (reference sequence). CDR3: CARSGNDVDTQYF. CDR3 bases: TGTGCCAGGAGCGGGAATGACGTAGATACGCAGTATTTT.

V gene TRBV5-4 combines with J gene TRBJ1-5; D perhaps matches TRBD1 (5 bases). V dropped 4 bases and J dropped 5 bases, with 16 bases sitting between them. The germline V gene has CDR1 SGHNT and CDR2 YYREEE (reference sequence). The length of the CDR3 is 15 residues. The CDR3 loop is CASSLDREPHQPQHF. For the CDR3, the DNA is TGTGCCAGCAGCCTAGACAGAGAGCCTCATCAGCCCCAGCATTTT. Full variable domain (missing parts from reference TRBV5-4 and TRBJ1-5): ETGVTQSPTHLIKTRGQQVTLRCSSQSGHNTVSWYQQALGQGPQFIFQYYREEENGRGNFPPRFSGLQFPNYSSELNVNALELDDSALYLCASSLDREPHQPQHFGDGTRLSIL.

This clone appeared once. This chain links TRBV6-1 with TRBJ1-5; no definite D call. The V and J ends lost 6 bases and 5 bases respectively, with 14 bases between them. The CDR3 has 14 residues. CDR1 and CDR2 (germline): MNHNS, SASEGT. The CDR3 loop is CASSLPWPDQPQHF. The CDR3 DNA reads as TGTGCCAGCAGCCTTCCTTGGCCAGATCAGCCCCAGCATTTT.

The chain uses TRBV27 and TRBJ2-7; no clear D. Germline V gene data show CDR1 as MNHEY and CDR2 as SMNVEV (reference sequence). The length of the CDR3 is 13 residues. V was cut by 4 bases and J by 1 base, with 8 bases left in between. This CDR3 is CASSSIDSYEQYF. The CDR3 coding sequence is TGTGCCAGCAGTTCTATCGATTCCTACGAGCAGTACTTC.

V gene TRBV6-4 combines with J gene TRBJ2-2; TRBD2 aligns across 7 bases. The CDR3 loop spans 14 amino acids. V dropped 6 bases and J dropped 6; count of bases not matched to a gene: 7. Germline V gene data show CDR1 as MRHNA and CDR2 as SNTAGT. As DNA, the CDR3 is TGTGCCAGCAGCCGTGGACTAGAGTCCGGGGAGCTGTTTTTT. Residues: CASSRGLESGELFF.

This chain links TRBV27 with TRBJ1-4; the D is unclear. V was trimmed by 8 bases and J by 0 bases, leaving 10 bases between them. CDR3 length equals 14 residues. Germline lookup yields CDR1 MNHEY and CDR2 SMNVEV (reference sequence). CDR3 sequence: CASRQVATNEKLFF. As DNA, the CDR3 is TGTGCCAGCCGCCAGGTTGCAACTAATGAAAAACTGTTTTTT.

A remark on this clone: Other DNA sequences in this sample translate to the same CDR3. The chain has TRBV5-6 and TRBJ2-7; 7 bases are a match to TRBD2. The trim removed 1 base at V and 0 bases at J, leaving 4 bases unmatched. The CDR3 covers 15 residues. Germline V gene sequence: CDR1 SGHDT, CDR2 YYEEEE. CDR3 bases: TGTGCCAGCAGCTTGCTGCGGGAGCACTCCTACGAGCAGTACTTC. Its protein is CASSLLREHSYEQYF.

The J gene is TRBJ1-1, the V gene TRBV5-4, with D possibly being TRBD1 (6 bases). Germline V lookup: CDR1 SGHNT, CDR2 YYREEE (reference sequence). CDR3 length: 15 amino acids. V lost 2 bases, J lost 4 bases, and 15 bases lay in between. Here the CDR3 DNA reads TGTGCCAGCAGCTTAAACAGGGATCTTGGCACTGAAGCTTTCTTT. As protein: CASSLNRDLGTEAFF. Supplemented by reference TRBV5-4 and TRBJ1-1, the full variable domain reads ETGVTQSPTHLIKTRGQQVTLRCSSQSGHNTVSWYQQALGQGPQFIFQYYREEENGRGNFPPRFSGLQFPNYSSELNVNALELDDSALYLCASSLNRDLGTEAFFGQGTRLTVV.

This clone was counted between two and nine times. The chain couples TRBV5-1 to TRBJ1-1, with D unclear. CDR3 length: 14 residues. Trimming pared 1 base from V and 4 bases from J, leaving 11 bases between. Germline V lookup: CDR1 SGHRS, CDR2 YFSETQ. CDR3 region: CASSLYGESTEAFF. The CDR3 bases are TGCGCCAGCAGCTTGTACGGGGAGAGCACTGAAGCTTTCTTT.

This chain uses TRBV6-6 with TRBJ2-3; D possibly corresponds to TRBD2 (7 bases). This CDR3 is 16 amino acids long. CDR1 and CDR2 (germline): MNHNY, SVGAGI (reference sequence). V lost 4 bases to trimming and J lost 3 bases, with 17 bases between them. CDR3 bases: TGTGCCAGCAGTTTAGGGGGGGAGGTTGGGACAGATACGCAGTATTTT. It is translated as CASSLGGEVGTDTQYF.

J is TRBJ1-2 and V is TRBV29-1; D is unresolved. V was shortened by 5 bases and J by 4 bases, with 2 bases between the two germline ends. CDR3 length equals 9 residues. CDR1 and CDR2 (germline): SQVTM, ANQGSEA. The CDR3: CSVRYGYTF. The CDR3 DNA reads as TGCAGCGTTCGCTATGGCTACACCTTC.

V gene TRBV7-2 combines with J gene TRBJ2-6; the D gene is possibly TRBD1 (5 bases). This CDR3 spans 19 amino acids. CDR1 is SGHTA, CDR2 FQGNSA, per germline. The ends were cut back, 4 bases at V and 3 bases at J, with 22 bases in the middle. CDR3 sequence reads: CASSSSPPGYYGGANVLTF. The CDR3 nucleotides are TGTGCCAGCAGCTCATCCCCTCCAGGGTATTACGGTGGGGCCAACGTCCTGACTTTC.

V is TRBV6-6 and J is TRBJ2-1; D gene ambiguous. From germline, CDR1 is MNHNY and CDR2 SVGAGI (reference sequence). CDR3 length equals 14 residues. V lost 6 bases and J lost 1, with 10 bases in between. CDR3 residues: CASSRLPSYNEQFF. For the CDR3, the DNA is TGTGCCAGCAGCCGACTGCCGTCCTACAATGAGCAGTTCTTC.

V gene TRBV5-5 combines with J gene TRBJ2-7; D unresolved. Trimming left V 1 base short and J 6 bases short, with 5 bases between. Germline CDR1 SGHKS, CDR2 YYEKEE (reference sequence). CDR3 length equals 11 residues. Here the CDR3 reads CASSLTAEQYF. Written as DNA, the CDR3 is TGTGCCAGCAGCTTGACAGCCGAGCAGTACTTC.

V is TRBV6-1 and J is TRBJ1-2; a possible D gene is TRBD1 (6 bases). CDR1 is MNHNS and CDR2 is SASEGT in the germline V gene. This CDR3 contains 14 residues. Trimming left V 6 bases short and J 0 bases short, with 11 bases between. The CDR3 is CASRRGGANYGYTF. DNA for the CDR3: TGTGCCAGCAGGAGGGGGGGGGCTAACTATGGCTACACCTTC.

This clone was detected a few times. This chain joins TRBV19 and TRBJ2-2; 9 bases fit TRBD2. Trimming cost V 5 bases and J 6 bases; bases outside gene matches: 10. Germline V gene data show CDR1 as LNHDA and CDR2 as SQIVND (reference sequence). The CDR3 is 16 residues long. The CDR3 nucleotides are TGTGCCAGTAGTCTCCAGACTAGCGGTCAGGCCGGGGAGCTGTTTTTT. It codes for CASSLQTSGQAGELFF.

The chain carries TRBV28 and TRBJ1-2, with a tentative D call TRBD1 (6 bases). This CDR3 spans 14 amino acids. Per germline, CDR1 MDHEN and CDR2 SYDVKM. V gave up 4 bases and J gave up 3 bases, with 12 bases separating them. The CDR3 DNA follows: TGTGCCAGCAGTTCCGGGGGGGCGGACTATGGCTACACCTTC. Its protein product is CASSSGGADYGYTF.

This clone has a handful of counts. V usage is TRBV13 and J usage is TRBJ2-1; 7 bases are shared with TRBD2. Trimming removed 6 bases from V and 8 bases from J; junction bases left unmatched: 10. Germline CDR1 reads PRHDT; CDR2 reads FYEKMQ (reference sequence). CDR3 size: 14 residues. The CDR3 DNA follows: TGTGCCAGCAGGAGTGGCGGGAGTGCAGATGAGCAGTTCTTC. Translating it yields CASRSGGSADEQFF.

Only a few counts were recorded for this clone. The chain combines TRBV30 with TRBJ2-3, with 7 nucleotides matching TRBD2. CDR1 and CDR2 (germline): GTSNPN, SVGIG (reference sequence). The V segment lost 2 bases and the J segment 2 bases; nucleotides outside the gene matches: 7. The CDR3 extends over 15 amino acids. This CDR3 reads CAWSPLAGVTDTQYF. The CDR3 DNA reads TGTGCCTGGAGTCCCCTCGCGGGAGTCACAGATACGCAGTATTTT.

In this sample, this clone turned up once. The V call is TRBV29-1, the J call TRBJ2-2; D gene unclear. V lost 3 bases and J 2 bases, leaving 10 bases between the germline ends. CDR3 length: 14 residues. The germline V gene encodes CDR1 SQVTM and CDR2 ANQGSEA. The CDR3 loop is CSVDLATNTGELFF. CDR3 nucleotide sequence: TGCAGCGTTGATCTGGCCACAAACACCGGGGAGCTGTTTTTT.

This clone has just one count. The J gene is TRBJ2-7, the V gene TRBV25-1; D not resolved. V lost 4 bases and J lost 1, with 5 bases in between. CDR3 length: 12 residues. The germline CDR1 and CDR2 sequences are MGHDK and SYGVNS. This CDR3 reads CASSVHSYEQYF. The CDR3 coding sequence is TGTGCCAGCAGTGTACATTCCTACGAGCAGTACTTC.

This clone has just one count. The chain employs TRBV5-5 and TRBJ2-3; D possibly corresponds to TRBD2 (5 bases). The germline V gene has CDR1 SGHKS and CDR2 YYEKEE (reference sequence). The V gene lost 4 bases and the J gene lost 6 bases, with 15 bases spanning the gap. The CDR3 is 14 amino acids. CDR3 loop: CASSPGNAGDTQYF. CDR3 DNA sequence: TGTGCCAGCAGCCCTGGGAACGCGGGCGATACGCAGTATTTT.

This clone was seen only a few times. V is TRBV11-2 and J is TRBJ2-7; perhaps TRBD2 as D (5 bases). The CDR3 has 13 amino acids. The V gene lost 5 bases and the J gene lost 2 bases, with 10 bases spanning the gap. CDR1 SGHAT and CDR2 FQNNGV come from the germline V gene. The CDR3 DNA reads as TGTGCCAGCAGCCCCGGGGTTGCCTACGAGCAGTACTTC. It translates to CASSPGVAYEQYF.

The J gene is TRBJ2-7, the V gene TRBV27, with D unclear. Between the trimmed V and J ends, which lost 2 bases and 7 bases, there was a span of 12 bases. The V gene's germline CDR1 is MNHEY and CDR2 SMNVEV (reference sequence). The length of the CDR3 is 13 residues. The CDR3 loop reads CASSLRGPWEQYF. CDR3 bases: TGTGCCAGCAGTTTAAGAGGTCCCTGGGAGCAGTACTTC.

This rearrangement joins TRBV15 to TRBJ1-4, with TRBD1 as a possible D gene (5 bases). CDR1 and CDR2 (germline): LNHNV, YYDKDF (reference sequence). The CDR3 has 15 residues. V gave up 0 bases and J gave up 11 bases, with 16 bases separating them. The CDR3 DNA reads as TGTGCCACCAGCAGAGATCTCGGAGGGGCTGAGAAACTGTTTTTT. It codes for CATSRDLGGAEKLFF.